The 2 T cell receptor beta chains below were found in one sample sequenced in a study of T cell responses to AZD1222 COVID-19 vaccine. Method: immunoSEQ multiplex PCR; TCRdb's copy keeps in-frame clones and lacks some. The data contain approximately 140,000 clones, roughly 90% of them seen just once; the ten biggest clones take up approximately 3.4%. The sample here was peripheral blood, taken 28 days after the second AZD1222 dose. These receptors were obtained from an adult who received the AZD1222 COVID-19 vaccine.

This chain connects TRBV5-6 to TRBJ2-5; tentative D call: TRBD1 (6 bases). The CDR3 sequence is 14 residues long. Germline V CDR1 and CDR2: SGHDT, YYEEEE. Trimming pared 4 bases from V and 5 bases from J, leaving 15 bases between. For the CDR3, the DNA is TGTGCCAGCAGCGGGGACACCGCCCGGGAGACCCAGTACTTC. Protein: CASSGDTARETQYF.

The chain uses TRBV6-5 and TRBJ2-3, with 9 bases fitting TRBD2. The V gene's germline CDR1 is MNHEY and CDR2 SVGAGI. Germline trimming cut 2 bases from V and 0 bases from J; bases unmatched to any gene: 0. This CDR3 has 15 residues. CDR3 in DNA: TGTGCCAGCAGTTACGCGGGAGGGAGCACAGATACGCAGTATTTT. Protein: CASSYAGGSTDTQYF.